The rows below give T cell receptor beta chains drawn from one sample of a study of regulatory T cells in long-lasting Graves disease. Using its own MiXCR run on the multiplex PCR reads, TCRdb lists one record per CDR3 protein. The table includes about 430,000 distinct CDR3 sequences, approximately 16% detected once. The same specimen was also included in a second study, on T cells in Graves' hyperthyroidism and ophthalmopathy.

Sequenced here: peripheral blood mononuclear cells (PBMCs), sampled at new diagnosis, from a patient treated with antithyroid drugs. These receptor sequences come from a woman aged 40 to 55 with Graves disease. CDR3s leave out the opening cysteine and the closing phenylalanine or tryptophan.

TRBJ1-2 | TRBV6-1 | ASSVTRTGDGYT
TRBJ1-4 | TRBV7-2 | ASSFTRTGEKLF
TRBJ1-5 | TRBV28 | ASSFDRSDQPQH
TRBJ2-1 | TRBV16 | ASSQVGRGNYNEQF
TRBJ2-7 | TRBV11-3 | ASSPSGSWNYEQY
TRBJ2-2 | TRBV18 | ASSPRAGVDTGELF
TRBJ1-1 | TRBV12-5 | ASGLVQEKTEAF
TRBJ2-7 | TRBV20-1 | SAENSGQAFHEQY
TRBJ1-1 | TRBV6-5 | ASSFRTGLAEAF
TRBJ2-3 | TRBV12-3/TRBV12-4 | ASSLTRTGDVYTQY
TRBJ2-5 | TRBV28 | ASSLALAETQY
TRBJ2-7 | TRBV2 | ASSQRPAYEQY
TRBJ1-1 | TRBV11-2 | ASSLVRSPEAF
TRBJ2-1 | TRBV5-1 | ASSTSGVHNEQF
TRBJ2-7 | TRBV7-9 | ASSTSGTRAGEQY
TRBJ2-5 | TRBV10-2 | ASTEAGGQETQY
TRBJ2-1 | TRBV9 | ASSVGGGSYNEQF
TRBJ2-1 | TRBV5-1 | ASSSEGFNEQF
TRBJ2-1 | TRBV30 | AWSSGLADNEQF
TRBJ2-7 | TRBV12-3/TRBV12-4 | ASRDGQADYEQY
TRBJ2-5 | TRBV6-1 | ATSRTGEETQY
TRBJ1-6 | TRBV5-5 | ASSLASQPTALH
TRBJ2-7 | TRBV18 | ASSPGGITYEQY
TRBJ2-5 | TRBV9 | ASSVGSRIGAMGTQY